These T cell receptor beta chains were read from a single sample in a study of memory CD4+ T cells and cytomegalovirus serostatus. The protocol was immunoSEQ multiplex PCR, while the TCRdb copy is restricted to in-frame clones and leaves out a portion. This sample has 35,000 to 55,000 clones, with around 80% found just once. The sequencing input was memory CD4+ T cells from blood. Source of these receptors: an adult in good health and CMV-seronegative. Each CDR3 is given with its conserved first and last residue. D genes are given only for firm matches. Rows may omit the clone size; those that give it use once, few, many or a size class.

j_call: TRBJ1-4
d_call: .
v_call: TRBV18
clone_size: .
cdr3_aa: CASSPPDSLREKLFF
cdr3_nt: TGTGCCAGCTCACCACCGGACAGTCTACGTGAAAAACTGTTTTTT

j_call: TRBJ2-5
d_call: .
v_call: TRBV30
clone_size: .
cdr3_aa: CAWSSGWGSLQETQYF
cdr3_nt: TGTGCCTGGAGTAGTGGCTGGGGTTCCCTCCAAGAGACCCAGTACTTC

j_call: TRBJ2-3
d_call: .
v_call: TRBV11-2
clone_size: .
cdr3_aa: CASSLDGQRLFTDTQYF
cdr3_nt: TGTGCCAGCAGCTTAGATGGACAGCGGCTATTCACAGATACGCAGTATTTT

j_call: TRBJ1-4
d_call: .
v_call: TRBV5-1
clone_size: .
cdr3_aa: CASREEPNEKLFF
cdr3_nt: TGCGCCAGCAGGGAGGAACCTAATGAAAAACTGTTTTTT

j_call: TRBJ1-5
d_call: .
v_call: TRBV28
clone_size: few
cdr3_aa: CASSSDRGFEQPQHF
cdr3_nt: TGTGCCAGCAGTTCGGACAGAGGGTTCGAGCAGCCCCAGCATTTT

j_call: TRBJ2-3
d_call: .
v_call: TRBV9
clone_size: .
cdr3_aa: CASSPERDTQYF
cdr3_nt: TGTGCCAGCAGTCCAGAGCGCGATACGCAGTATTTT

j_call: TRBJ2-2
d_call: .
v_call: TRBV5-1
clone_size: few
cdr3_aa: CASSFQGGTGELFF
cdr3_nt: TGCGCCAGCAGCTTTCAGGGGGGAACCGGGGAGCTGTTTTTT

j_call: TRBJ2-3
d_call: .
v_call: TRBV5-6
clone_size: .
cdr3_aa: CASSSSTSTQYF
cdr3_nt: TGTGCCAGCAGCTCGTCTACCAGTACGCAGTATTTT

j_call: TRBJ1-3
d_call: .
v_call: TRBV2
clone_size: .
cdr3_aa: CASSRDTKSGNTIYF
cdr3_nt: TGTGCCAGCAGTCGGGACACTAAGTCTGGAAACACCATATATTTT

j_call: TRBJ1-4
d_call: .
v_call: TRBV7-2
clone_size: .
cdr3_aa: CASSPMRAKLFF
cdr3_nt: TGTGCCAGCAGCCCCATGAGAGCTAAACTGTTTTTT

j_call: TRBJ1-1
d_call: .
v_call: TRBV11-2
clone_size: few
cdr3_aa: CASGTQGTEAFF
cdr3_nt: TGTGCCAGCGGAACGCAGGGCACTGAAGCTTTCTTT

j_call: TRBJ2-3
d_call: TRBD2
v_call: TRBV25-1
clone_size: .
cdr3_aa: CASSPLATTDTQYF
cdr3_nt: TGTGCCAGCAGTCCACTAGCGACGACAGATACGCAGTATTTT

j_call: TRBJ2-7
d_call: TRBD2
v_call: TRBV5-1
clone_size: .
cdr3_aa: CASSLGGGGSYEQYF
cdr3_nt: TGCGCCAGCAGCTTGGGCGGGGGGGGCTCCTACGAGCAGTACTTC

j_call: TRBJ1-2
d_call: TRBD1
v_call: TRBV27
clone_size: few
cdr3_aa: CASSYRWGGTGGNYGYTF
cdr3_nt: TGTGCCAGCAGTTATAGGTGGGGGGGGACAGGGGGCAACTATGGCTACACCTTC

j_call: TRBJ1-4
d_call: .
v_call: TRBV4-1
clone_size: .
cdr3_aa: CASSQARQLANEKLFF
cdr3_nt: TGCGCCAGCAGCCAAGCGCGACAGCTAGCTAATGAAAAACTGTTTTTT

j_call: TRBJ2-3
d_call: TRBD2
v_call: TRBV28
clone_size: .
cdr3_aa: CASSSLAGGRTDTQYF
cdr3_nt: TGTGCCAGCAGTTCCCTAGCGGGGGGGAGGACAGATACGCAGTATTTT

j_call: TRBJ1-3
d_call: .
v_call: TRBV30
clone_size: .
cdr3_aa: CAFSGNTIYF
cdr3_nt: TGTGCCTTCTCCGGAAACACCATATATTTT

j_call: TRBJ2-4
d_call: .
v_call: TRBV19
clone_size: .
cdr3_aa: CASNTGRGGFGNIQYF
cdr3_nt: TGTGCCAGCAATACCGGACGGGGCGGTTTTGGAAACATTCAGTACTTC

j_call: TRBJ2-5
d_call: .
v_call: TRBV18
clone_size: .
cdr3_aa: CASSQASNQETQYF
cdr3_nt: TGTGCCAGCTCACAGGCCTCCAATCAAGAGACCCAGTACTTC

j_call: TRBJ1-2
d_call: .
v_call: TRBV7-2
clone_size: .
cdr3_aa: CASSYKGDNHGYTF
cdr3_nt: TGTGCCAGCAGCTACAAGGGGGATAATCATGGCTACACCTTC

j_call: TRBJ2-7
d_call: TRBD2
v_call: TRBV27
clone_size: .
cdr3_aa: CASSSSGLAGGGEQYF
cdr3_nt: TGTGCCAGCAGTAGCTCGGGACTAGCGGGGGGCGGCGAGCAGTACTTC

j_call: TRBJ2-3
d_call: TRBD2
v_call: TRBV5-1
clone_size: .
cdr3_aa: CASRREGDTQYF
cdr3_nt: TGCGCCAGCAGACGGGAGGGGGATACGCAGTATTTT

j_call: TRBJ1-2
d_call: .
v_call: TRBV20-1
clone_size: .
cdr3_aa: CSAQGSYGYTF
cdr3_nt: TGCAGTGCACAGGGTTCCTATGGCTACACCTTC

j_call: TRBJ2-7
d_call: .
v_call: TRBV28
clone_size: once
cdr3_aa: CASSAEGRYEQYF
cdr3_nt: TGTGCCAGCAGTGCGGAGGGGCGGTACGAGCAGTACTTC

j_call: TRBJ1-1
d_call: .
v_call: TRBV10-3
clone_size: once
cdr3_aa: CAISETANTEAFF
cdr3_nt: TGTGCCATCAGCGAGACAGCGAACACTGAAGCTTTCTTT

j_call: TRBJ1-6
d_call: .
v_call: TRBV7-9
clone_size: .
cdr3_aa: CASSLPGPLRPLHF
cdr3_nt: TGTGCCAGCAGCTTACCCGGACCTTTGAGACCCCTCCACTTT

j_call: TRBJ2-1
d_call: TRBD2
v_call: TRBV19
clone_size: .
cdr3_aa: CASSYTSGSYNEQFF
cdr3_nt: TGTGCCAGTAGTTATACTAGCGGATCCTACAATGAGCAGTTCTTC

j_call: TRBJ2-3
d_call: TRBD2
v_call: TRBV4-3
clone_size: .
cdr3_aa: CASSQGTSGGRGSADTQYF
cdr3_nt: TGCGCCAGCAGCCAAGGTACTAGCGGGGGCCGGGGAAGTGCAGATACGCAGTATTTT

j_call: TRBJ2-5
d_call: TRBD2
v_call: TRBV28
clone_size: .
cdr3_aa: CASSDPSGGRETQYF
cdr3_nt: TGTGCCAGCAGTGACCCTAGCGGGGGGAGGGAGACCCAGTACTTC

j_call: TRBJ1-3
d_call: .
v_call: TRBV4-1
clone_size: .
cdr3_aa: CASSRLSGNTIYF
cdr3_nt: TGCGCCAGCAGCCGGCTCTCTGGAAACACCATATATTTT

j_call: TRBJ1-5
d_call: .
v_call: TRBV21-1
clone_size: .
cdr3_aa: CASILTEGDSYQPQHF
cdr3_nt: TGTGCCAGCATTCTTACAGAGGGGGACAGCTATCAGCCCCAGCATTTT

j_call: TRBJ2-1
d_call: .
v_call: TRBV5-4
clone_size: .
cdr3_aa: CASSLGGAYNEQFF
cdr3_nt: TGTGCCAGCAGCTTGGGGGGCGCCTACAATGAGCAGTTCTTC

j_call: TRBJ1-4
d_call: .
v_call: TRBV29-1
clone_size: .
cdr3_aa: CSVGTVEKLFF
cdr3_nt: TGCAGCGTTGGGACTGTTGAAAAACTGTTTTTT

j_call: TRBJ1-2
d_call: TRBD1
v_call: TRBV6-5
clone_size: .
cdr3_aa: CASSRTGGYGYTF
cdr3_nt: TGTGCCAGCAGTAGAACAGGGGGCTATGGCTACACCTTC

j_call: TRBJ1-4
d_call: .
v_call: TRBV19
clone_size: .
cdr3_aa: CASTAPGNEKLFF
cdr3_nt: TGTGCCAGTACCGCCCCGGGTAATGAAAAACTGTTTTTT

j_call: TRBJ2-4
d_call: .
v_call: TRBV19
clone_size: .
cdr3_aa: CASSMGRRAKNIQYF
cdr3_nt: TGTGCCAGTAGTATGGGGCGGAGAGCCAAAAACATTCAGTACTTC

j_call: TRBJ2-6
d_call: .
v_call: TRBV7-2
clone_size: .
cdr3_aa: CASSLEQAGANVLTF
cdr3_nt: TGTGCCAGCAGCTTAGAACAGGCTGGGGCCAACGTCCTGACTTTC

j_call: TRBJ1-4
d_call: TRBD1
v_call: TRBV7-7
clone_size: once
cdr3_aa: CASSRNRGTNEKLFF
cdr3_nt: TGTGCCAGCAGCCGAAACAGGGGCACTAATGAAAAACTGTTTTTT

j_call: TRBJ1-6
d_call: .
v_call: TRBV4-2
clone_size: .
cdr3_aa: CASSQGDNSPLHF
cdr3_nt: TGTGCCAGCAGCCAAGGGGATAATTCACCCCTCCACTTT

j_call: TRBJ2-5
d_call: .
v_call: TRBV7-2
clone_size: .
cdr3_aa: CASSLQGGGQETQYF
cdr3_nt: TGTGCCAGCAGTCTGCAAGGGGGGGGCCAAGAGACCCAGTACTTC

j_call: TRBJ1-4
d_call: .
v_call: TRBV28
clone_size: few
cdr3_aa: CASSPVRIVSNEKLFF
cdr3_nt: TGTGCCAGCAGCCCTGTCCGCATCGTATCGAATGAAAAACTGTTTTTT

j_call: TRBJ1-6
d_call: .
v_call: TRBV11-2
clone_size: .
cdr3_aa: CASSPPSGNSPLHF
cdr3_nt: TGTGCCAGCAGCCCCCCATCGGGGAATTCACCCCTCCACTTT

j_call: TRBJ2-5
d_call: .
v_call: TRBV6-5
clone_size: .
cdr3_aa: CASRVLETQYF
cdr3_nt: TGTGCCAGCAGGGTGCTAGAGACCCAGTACTTC

j_call: TRBJ2-7
d_call: TRBD2
v_call: TRBV7-8
clone_size: once
cdr3_aa: CASSRAGGPQSGYEQYF
cdr3_nt: TGTGCCAGCAGCCGAGCGGGGGGGCCACAATCGGGCTACGAGCAGTACTTC

j_call: TRBJ2-1
d_call: TRBD1
v_call: TRBV13
clone_size: .
cdr3_aa: CASSPNTGTGPEQFF
cdr3_nt: TGTGCCAGCAGCCCGAACACCGGGACAGGGCCTGAGCAGTTCTTC

j_call: TRBJ2-2
d_call: .
v_call: TRBV7-3
clone_size: .
cdr3_aa: CASSLGDRNAGELFF
cdr3_nt: TGTGCCAGCAGCTTAGGCGACAGGAATGCCGGGGAGCTGTTTTTT

j_call: TRBJ2-3
d_call: .
v_call: TRBV12-5
clone_size: .
cdr3_aa: CASAVTDTQYF
cdr3_nt: TGTGCTAGTGCTGTCACAGATACGCAGTATTTT

j_call: TRBJ2-1
d_call: TRBD2
v_call: TRBV4-3
clone_size: .
cdr3_aa: CASSHLAGTRHNEQFF
cdr3_nt: TGCGCCAGCAGCCACCTGGCCGGGACTAGGCACAATGAGCAGTTCTTC

j_call: TRBJ2-7
d_call: .
v_call: TRBV7-9
clone_size: .
cdr3_aa: CASSRGAGAYEQYF
cdr3_nt: TGTGCCAGCAGCAGAGGGGCAGGGGCCTACGAGCAGTACTTC

j_call: TRBJ2-5
d_call: .
v_call: TRBV7-2
clone_size: .
cdr3_aa: CASSLLQASETQYF
cdr3_nt: TGTGCCAGCAGCTTATTACAGGCCTCGGAGACCCAGTACTTC

j_call: TRBJ2-7
d_call: TRBD1
v_call: TRBV5-6
clone_size: .
cdr3_aa: CASSLEGTGAHEQYF
cdr3_nt: TGTGCCAGCAGCTTGGAAGGGACAGGGGCCCACGAGCAGTACTTC

j_call: TRBJ1-5
d_call: .
v_call: TRBV30
clone_size: .
cdr3_aa: CAWKSGVSNQPQHF
cdr3_nt: TGTGCCTGGAAATCGGGAGTCAGCAATCAGCCCCAGCATTTT

j_call: TRBJ2-7
d_call: TRBD1
v_call: TRBV6-6
clone_size: .
cdr3_aa: CASSYPGQGDHEQYF
cdr3_nt: TGTGCCAGCAGTTACCCCGGACAGGGGGACCACGAGCAGTACTTC

j_call: TRBJ1-4
d_call: TRBD1
v_call: TRBV7-3
clone_size: .
cdr3_aa: CASSLSGQKNEKLFF
cdr3_nt: TGTGCCAGCAGCTTATCGGGACAGAAGAATGAAAAACTGTTTTTT

j_call: TRBJ1-1
d_call: TRBD1
v_call: TRBV19
clone_size: once
cdr3_aa: CASSRIIRQGGSEAFF
cdr3_nt: TGTGCCAGTAGTCGGATAATTCGACAGGGTGGGTCTGAAGCTTTCTTT

j_call: TRBJ2-4
d_call: TRBD2
v_call: TRBV7-2
clone_size: .
cdr3_aa: CASSPSGGAYIQYF
cdr3_nt: TGTGCCAGCAGCCCTAGCGGGGGGGCGTACATTCAGTACTTC

j_call: TRBJ1-1
d_call: .
v_call: TRBV6-5
clone_size: .
cdr3_aa: CASSTRGLVNTEAFF
cdr3_nt: TGTGCCAGCAGTACCAGGGGTTTAGTAAACACTGAAGCTTTCTTT

j_call: TRBJ2-7
d_call: TRBD1
v_call: TRBV5-8
clone_size: once
cdr3_aa: CASSFPYRGLNYEQYF
cdr3_nt: TGTGCCAGCAGCTTCCCCTACAGGGGCCTCAACTACGAGCAGTACTTC

j_call: TRBJ1-1
d_call: .
v_call: TRBV29-1
clone_size: once
cdr3_aa: CSARDQLEAFF
cdr3_nt: TGCAGCGCCCGGGACCAACTTGAAGCTTTCTTT